The clone carrying this T cell receptor beta chain showed up just a few times. Its cognate antigen is unknown. For TCR beta, libraries came from quantitative 5'-RACE with molecular barcodes. MiXCR, applied by TCRdb to the 5' RACE reads, yields one record per CDR3 protein. The table has roughly 670,000 distinct CDR3 sequences, 15% to 20% seen once; the top ten hold 19%. This record comes from a study of CD8 T cells in ankylosing spondylitis. Study outcomes and limitations: Clones linked with disease were CD8+ and fairly uncommon in the peripheral blood. Earlier reports found some motif variants in synovial fluid and blood in reactive arthritis. What appeared characteristic of ankylosing spondylitis blood was a TCR beta motif of under 10 highly homologous variants.

This CDR3 has 16 amino acids. V lost 3 bases to trimming and J lost 5 bases; unmatched junction nucleotides: 11. From germline, CDR1 is MNHEY and CDR2 SVGAGI. This receptor was obtained from a male donor with ankylosing spondylitis. The chain links TRBV6-5 to TRBJ2-7; 9 bases are shared with TRBD1. Sequencing used blood, either unsorted or a sorted T cell fraction (not recorded which). This CDR3 reads CASSYSPGTGKDEQYF. In nucleotides, the CDR3 is TGTGCCAGCAGTTATTCGCCCGGGACAGGGAAAGACGAGCAGTACTTC.